This T cell receptor (beta chain) was captured by sequencing in a study of blood T cell repertoires in COVID-19. Here immunoSEQ multiplex PCR was the method, and the copy in TCRdb shows in-frame clones only, minus some. This table has 200,000 to 250,000 clones, under 90% appearing once. Germline V gene sequence: CDR1 GTSNPN, CDR2 SVGIG (reference sequence). The ends lost 0 bases at V and 4 bases at J; junction bases unmatched: 8. The CDR3 is 17 residues long. The TCR comes from a man aged 50 to 60 with COVID-19, enrolled during active disease. Sequences were obtained from peripheral blood. This chain connects TRBV30 to TRBJ2-7; 14 nucleotides align to TRBD2. The chain's CDR3 is CAWSVYGTSGSGYEQYF. The CDR3 coding sequence is TGTGCCTGGAGTGTTTACGGGACTAGCGGGAGTGGGTACGAGCAGTACTTC.